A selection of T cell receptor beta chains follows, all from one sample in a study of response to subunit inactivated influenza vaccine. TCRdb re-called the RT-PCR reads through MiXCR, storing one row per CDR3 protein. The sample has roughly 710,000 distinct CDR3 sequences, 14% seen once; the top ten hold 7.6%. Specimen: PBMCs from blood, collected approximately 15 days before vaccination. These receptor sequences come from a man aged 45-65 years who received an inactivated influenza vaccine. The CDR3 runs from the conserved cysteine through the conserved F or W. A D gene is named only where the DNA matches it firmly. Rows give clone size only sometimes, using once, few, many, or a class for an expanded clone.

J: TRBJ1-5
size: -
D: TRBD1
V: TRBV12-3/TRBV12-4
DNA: TGTGCCAGCAGTTACGGGACAGGGGCCCTTAGCAATCAGCCCCAGCATTTT
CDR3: CASSYGTGALSNQPQHF

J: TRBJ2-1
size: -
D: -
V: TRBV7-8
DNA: TGTGCCAGCAGCTTAGGTTTTATTAATGAGCAGTTCTTC
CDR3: CASSLGFINEQFF

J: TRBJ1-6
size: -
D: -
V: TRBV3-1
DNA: TGTGCCAGCAGCCAAGGGACGGGCTATTCACCCCTCCACTTT
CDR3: CASSQGTGYSPLHF

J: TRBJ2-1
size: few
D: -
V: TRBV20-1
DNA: TGCAGTGCCCGCGGGGGCCCATCCTACAATGAGCAGTTCTTC
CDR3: CSARGGPSYNEQFF

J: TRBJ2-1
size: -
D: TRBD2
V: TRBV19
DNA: TGTGCCAGTAAAGGACTAGCGGGAGGGAGCTCCTACAATGAGCAGTTCTTC
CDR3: CASKGLAGGSSYNEQFF

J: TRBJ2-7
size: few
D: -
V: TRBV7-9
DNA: TGTGCCAGCAGCTTAGCGCTCGGGGTTGAGGCCGAGCAGTACTTC
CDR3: CASSLALGVEAEQYF

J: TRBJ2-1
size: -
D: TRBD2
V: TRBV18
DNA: TGTGCCAGCTCACCTGAGGGGACTAGCACTAATGAGCAGTTCTTC
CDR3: CASSPEGTSTNEQFF

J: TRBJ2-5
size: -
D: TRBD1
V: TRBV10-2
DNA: TGCGCCAGCAGTACCGCGGGACAGGGGGCGCGTACGACCCAGTACTTC
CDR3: CASSTAGQGARTTQYF

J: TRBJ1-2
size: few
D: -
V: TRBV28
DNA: TGTGCCAGCAGTAGGGGATTCAACTATGGCTACACCTTC
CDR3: CASSRGFNYGYTF

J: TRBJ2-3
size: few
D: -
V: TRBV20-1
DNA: TGCAGTGCTAGTAGCCGGAACACAGATACGCAGTATTTT
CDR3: CSASSRNTDTQYF

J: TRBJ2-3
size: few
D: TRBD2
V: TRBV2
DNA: TGTGCCAGCAAGACTAGCGGGGATTGGGTTCCGCAGTATTTT
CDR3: CASKTSGDWVPQYF

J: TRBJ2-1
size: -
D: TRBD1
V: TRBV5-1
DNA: TGCGCCAGCAGCTTGTCGCAAAACAGGGGGCCCTACAATGAGCAGTTCTTC
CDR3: CASSLSQNRGPYNEQFF